This section outlines one T cell receptor (beta chain) sequence together with its context. Following RNA extraction, reverse transcription yielded cDNA that acted as the sequencing template. Clones were read by immunoSEQ multiplex PCR, and TCRdb kept only the in-frame ones, dropping some. The sample holds 200,000 to 250,000 clones, 40% to 55% seen once. These data belong to a study of CD8+ T cells in alopecia areata. The CDR3 sequence is 16 residues long. The germline V gene encodes CDR1 GTSNPN and CDR2 SVGIG (reference sequence). The V gene lost 2 bases and the J gene lost 0 bases, with 14 bases spanning the gap. Treatment given: oral pan-JAK inhibitor, 5-10 mg twice daily. Sorting separated CD4+ and CD8+ T cells out of PBMCs.

The source is a human donor with alopecia areata. The chain joins TRBV30 to TRBJ1-3; D is possibly TRBD1 (5 bases). The sequences come from CD4+ T cells sorted from blood, collected around week 37, from a patient treated with tofacitinib. CDR3 loop: CAWSLRQRGSGNTIYF. As DNA, the CDR3 is TGTGCCTGGAGTCTCCGACAGCGCGGCTCTGGAAACACCATATATTTT.